The rows below give T cell receptor beta chains drawn from one sample of a study of blood T cell repertoires in COVID-19. The method was immunoSEQ multiplex PCR; TCRdb's version includes in-frame clones alone and lacks a portion of them. This table holds approximately 49,000 clones, approximately 78% found once. Input material: peripheral blood. These receptors originate from a human donor with acute or convalescent COVID-19. The donor label of this sample is uncertain. Each CDR3 is given with its conserved first and last residue. Each record gives: clone size, V gene, D gene, J gene, CDR3 DNA, CDR3 protein. A D gene is named only where the DNA matches it firmly. Rows give clone size only sometimes, using once, few, many, or a class for an expanded clone.

>-|TRBV11-3|TRBD2|TRBJ2-7
TGTGCCAGCAGCTTCGGGGGGACTAGGGGTTACGAGCAGTACTTC
CASSFGGTRGYEQYF
>-|TRBV6-1|-|TRBJ2-7
TGTGCCAGCAGTGAAACAGGGATGGGCTACGAGCAGTACTTC
CASSETGMGYEQYF
>few|TRBV6-5|-|TRBJ2-3
TGTGCCAGCAGTTCCGCGGCAGATACGCAGTATTTT
CASSSAADTQYF
>once|TRBV5-4|-|TRBJ2-1
TGTGCCAGCAGCCTGGGACCTGGCGGTGGTGGAAACAATGAGCAGTTCTTC
CASSLGPGGGGNNEQFF
>-|TRBV29-1|TRBD1|TRBJ1-1
TGCAGCGCCGACAGGGCGAACACTGAAGCTTTCTTT
CSADRANTEAFF
>few|TRBV30|-|TRBJ2-3
TGTGCCTGGACAAAGGTCGTGGGAGTAGATACGCAGTATTTT
CAWTKVVGVDTQYF
>-|TRBV2|TRBD2|TRBJ2-7
TGTGCCAGCAGGATGACTAGCGGGAGCTCCTACGAGCAGTACTTC
CASRMTSGSSYEQYF
>-|TRBV18|-|TRBJ2-3
TGTGCCAGCTCACCACCGGGTAGGACTTTCACAGATACGCAGTATTTT
CASSPPGRTFTDTQYF
>-|TRBV2|TRBD1|TRBJ1-2
TGTGCCAGCAGGGGACAGGGTTATGGCTACACCTTC
CASRGQGYGYTF
>-|TRBV29-1|TRBD1|TRBJ1-1
TGCAGCGTTTTTAGGGACAGGGGGAGGAGTACTGAAGCTTTCTTT
CSVFRDRGRSTEAFF
>-|TRBV3-1/TRBV3-2|-|TRBJ2-3
TGTGCCAGCAGCCCGGGTGCTAATACGCAGTATTTT
CASSPGANTQYF
>few|TRBV10-3|-|TRBJ1-1
TGTGCCATCAGTGAAGGGGCCAAGAACACTGAAGCTTTCTTT
CAISEGAKNTEAFF
>-|TRBV2|-|TRBJ1-1
TGTGCCAGCAGTGAGGGACTTTACGGCACTGAAGCTTTCTTT
CASSEGLYGTEAFF
>few|TRBV11-2|-|TRBJ2-7
TGTGCCAGCAGCTTAGGGACAAGCTACGAGCAGTACTTC
CASSLGTSYEQYF
>few|TRBV15|TRBD1|TRBJ1-6
TGTGCCACCAGCACACGACGGACAGGGAGTGTGAATTCACCCCTCCACTTT
CATSTRRTGSVNSPLHF
>few|TRBV4-3|TRBD1|TRBJ1-2
TGCGCCAGCAGCCAAGTTCAGGGGGGATACTATGGCTACACCTTC
CASSQVQGGYYGYTF
>-|TRBV18|TRBD1|TRBJ2-1
TGTGCCAGCTCTCGAACAGGGGTCAATGAGCAGTTCTTC
CASSRTGVNEQFF
>-|TRBV29-1|TRBD2|TRBJ2-1
TGCAGCGTTGTAGCGGGGGGGCCGAATGAGCAGTTCTTC
CSVVAGGPNEQFF
>few|TRBV6-5|-|TRBJ1-2
TGTGCCAGCTTCCAACGACCAGGGGCTAACTATGGCTACACCTTC
CASFQRPGANYGYTF
>-|TRBV28|TRBD2|TRBJ2-1
TGTGCCAGCAGAAGCGGGGGGGTTCGGGAGCAGTTCTTC
CASRSGGVREQFF
>-|TRBV11-2|-|TRBJ1-3
TGTGCCAGCAGGTCGACAGGAAACACCATATATTTT
CASRSTGNTIYF
>-|TRBV27|-|TRBJ2-2
TGTGCCAGCAGTCCCCTAGCGAACACCGGGGAGCTGTTTTTT
CASSPLANTGELFF
>-|TRBV7-2|TRBD1|TRBJ1-2
TGTGCCAGCAGAATCCCAGGGGGTTCGGGTAACTATGGCTACACCTTC
CASRIPGGSGNYGYTF
>-|TRBV29-1|TRBD2|TRBJ2-1
TGCAGCGTATCGCGGGGGGGCGATGAGCAGTTCTTC
CSVSRGGDEQFF
>few|TRBV7-2|-|TRBJ2-7
TGTGCCAGCAGCTCGGGGTCTTCGGTGGGCGAGCAGTACTTC
CASSSGSSVGEQYF
>-|TRBV3-1/TRBV3-2|-|TRBJ2-7
TGTGCCAGCAGCCCCGGTAGGGGTAGGTCCTACGAGCAGTACTTC
CASSPGRGRSYEQYF
>once|TRBV24-1|TRBD2|TRBJ2-1
TGTGCCACCAGTGATGGAGCGGGGGTCTACAATGAGCAGTTCTTC
CATSDGAGVYNEQFF
>-|TRBV11-2|-|TRBJ2-5
TGTGCCAGCAGCGCTACAGGATTGGAGACCCAGTACTTC
CASSATGLETQYF
>-|TRBV7-9|-|TRBJ2-5
TGTGCCAGCAGCTTACCGGGTCGGCAGACCCAGTACTTC
CASSLPGRQTQYF
>once|TRBV10-1|-|TRBJ2-1
TGCGCCACTTCGACAGGCTGGCCCTACAATGAGCAGTTCTTC
CATSTGWPYNEQFF